This TCR beta chain was retrieved from a study of blood T cell repertoires in COVID-19 (dated by TCRdb to the early 2020s). Turning to the overall study: Samples from collaborators originated in the United States, Italy and Spain and spanned both the acute and convalescent phases of COVID-19. The material from the prospective study consisted of cDNA or gDNA derived from T cells, B-cell-depleted T cells, or PBMCs. The dataset comprised deeply sampled blood TCRbeta repertoires from subjects exposed to, actively infected with, or recovered from COVID-19. A freely available public database, intended as a resource for researchers studying the immune response to SARS-CoV-2, is where the repertoires were released. The samples were drawn from two sources: the first 160 participants of the ongoing ImmuneRACE study, and 1,200 or so subjects contributed by 6 global collaborators. Nearly every sample came with metadata listing a de-identified subject ID, COVID-19 status, age in years and sex. Where available, HLA class I and class II types were taken from metadata supplied by the sample provider and were not determined by assay-based typing.

The V end gives up 4 bases and the J end 0 bases, leaving 8 bases in the junction not matched to a gene. CDR1 and CDR2 were assigned from the germline V gene as KGHDR and SFDVKD. From the cysteine through the phenylalanine, the CDR3 covers 17 amino acids. Just the 51-base CDR3 DNA is kept, in frame starting at base 1. TCRbeta CDR3 regions were amplified from genomic DNA by means of the immunoSEQ Assay, a bias-controlled multiplex PCR. From the authors' description of their analysis: The number of nucleated cells in each sample was estimated from the amplification of reference gene primers within the assay. To quantify the absolute abundance of each unique TCRbeta CDR3 rearrangement, sequence reads were collapsed and filtered. For each sample, productive Simpson clonality was calculated as the square root of Simpson's diversity index over productive rearrangements. TCRdb retrieved this table from immuneACCESS and kept in-frame rearrangements only. Not all clones are present; in checked studies, unresolved V genes account for under half, and no reason is known for the remainder. V and J calls and clone size follow that table, whereas D and trimming were derived from the DNA. The sample profile shows about 270,000 clones; more than 75% of them were found once. The ten largest account for about 8.6% of the sample.

The collaborating institutions used their own protocols to collect whole blood in K2EDTA tubes. For TCRbeta analysis, collaborators shipped samples as frozen whole blood, isolated PBMCs, or DNA extracted from either of those sample types. Points on this clone: Its antigen is not yet known. No much larger clonotype is one base removed from it; base qualities were not supplied.

The full study reports these points: The amount of clinical and demographic metadata varied by source and participant and was provided uncurated.

Sequenced sample: peripheral blood. The source of this sequence is a man aged 35 to 55 with active or convalescent COVID-19. The chain joins TRBV24-1 to TRBJ1-5, and TRBD1 aligns with 7 junction nucleotides. CDR3 region: CATSEATGDYSNQPQHF. The DNA sequence reads TGTGCCACCAGTGAAGCTACAGGGGATTATAGCAATCAGCCCCAGCATTTT.